Listed here are 31 T cell receptor beta chains from one sample, sequenced in a study of cytomegalovirus exposure and HLA in healthy donors. The PCR made use of 60 Vbeta and 13 Jbeta primers. Here immunoSEQ multiplex PCR was the method, and the copy in TCRdb shows in-frame clones only, minus some. The sample has roughly 200,000 clones, around four fifths seen once. Material: PBMCs. The receptors come from a woman aged 55-70 years in good health and CMV-seropositive.

The chain is built from TRBV20-1 and TRBJ2-3; tentatively, D is TRBD1 (5 bases). CDR3 length: 10 amino acids. The V and J ends lost 7 bases and 4 bases respectively, with 6 bases between them. CDR1 and CDR2 (germline): DFQATT, SNEGSKA (reference sequence). The CDR3 nucleotides are TGCAGTGGCAGGGCAGATACGCAGTATTTT. This codes for CSGRADTQYF.

This clone has more than one count but fewer than ten. The gene calls are TRBV7-9 and TRBJ2-2; TRBD1 agrees at 7 bases. In germline, CDR1 is SEHNR, CDR2 FQNEAQ (reference sequence). CDR3 length: 14 residues. The ends lost 3 bases at V and 6 bases at J; junction bases unmatched: 4. The CDR3 protein is CASSLTGTPGELFF. The CDR3 DNA sequence: TGTGCCAGCAGCTTGACAGGGACACCCGGGGAGCTGTTTTTT.

This chain uses TRBV7-9 with TRBJ2-5; TRBD2 matches 13 bases. The CDR3 runs to 18 residues. Per germline, CDR1 SEHNR and CDR2 FQNEAQ (reference sequence). The trim removed 4 bases at V and 0 bases at J, leaving 8 bases unmatched. The CDR3, as DNA: TGTGCCAGCAGCTCCGAGGGACTAGCGGGAATACACCAAGAGACCCAGTACTTC. Translated: CASSSEGLAGIHQETQYF.

The gene calls are TRBV9 and TRBJ1-2, with D perhaps TRBD1 (5 bases). This CDR3 comprises 13 residues. Germline CDR1 and CDR2: SGDLS and YYNGEE. Trimming took off 3 bases at V and 4 bases at J, with 10 bases between the two ends. As DNA, the CDR3 is TGTGCCAGCAGCGCCGACAGAGGCTATGGCTACACCTTC. This encodes CASSADRGYGYTF.

The gene calls are TRBV16 and TRBJ2-7; TRBD1 is a possible D gene (5 bases). The ends were cut back, 4 bases at V and 2 bases at J, with 12 bases in the middle. CDR3 length: 14 residues. The V gene's germline CDR1 is KGHSY and CDR2 FQNENV. CDR3 nucleotides: TGTGCCAGCAGCCCCCAGGGAATTGCCTACGAGCAGTACTTC. Its translation: CASSPQGIAYEQYF.

The rearrangement uses TRBV15 and TRBJ2-3, with TRBD2 matching over 11 bases. The V gene end was trimmed by 1 base and the J gene end by 1 base; junction bases not matched to a gene: 1. This CDR3 spans 16 amino acids. The germline gives CDR1 LNHNV, CDR2 YYDKDF (reference sequence). CDR3 protein: CATSRVSGGGTDTQYF. CDR3 in DNA: TGTGCCACCAGCAGAGTTAGCGGGGGGGGCACAGATACGCAGTATTTT. Full variable domain (remainder filled in from reference TRBV15 and TRBJ2-3): DAMVIQNPRYQVTQFGKPVTLSCSQTLNHNVMYWYQQKSSQAPKLLFHYYDKDFNNEADTPDNFQSRRPNTSFCFLDIRSPGLGDTAMYLCATSRVSGGGTDTQYFGPGTRLTVL.

The chain uses TRBV11-1 and TRBJ2-2; 8 bases are a match to TRBD1. The V segment lost 5 bases and the J segment 0 bases; nucleotides outside the gene matches: 5. The CDR3 has 16 amino acids. Germline CDR1 and CDR2: SGHAT and FQDESV (reference sequence). CDR3 nucleotide sequence: TGTGCCAGCAGCCCTTTGACAGGGGCGAACACCGGGGAGCTGTTTTTT. It is translated as CASSPLTGANTGELFF. Complete variable domain (other parts from reference TRBV11-1 and TRBJ2-2): EAEVAQSPRYKITEKSQAVAFWCDPISGHATLYWYRQILGQGPELLVQFQDESVVDDSQLPKDRFSAERLKGVDSTLKIQPAELGDSAMYLCASSPLTGANTGELFFGEGSRLTVL.

This clone showed up just a few times. The chain couples TRBV5-1 to TRBJ1-1; D might be TRBD1 (6 bases). Trimming removed 4 bases at V and 4 bases at J, with 11 bases between. CDR3 length equals 13 residues. Germline V gives CDR1 SGHRS, CDR2 YFSETQ. CDR3 sequence reads: CASSPGDTTEAFF. In DNA form, the CDR3 reads TGCGCCAGCAGCCCAGGGGACACCACTGAAGCTTTCTTT. Filled out from reference TRBV5-1 and TRBJ1-1, the complete variable domain reads KAGVTQTPRYLIKTRGQQVTLSCSPISGHRSVSWYQQTPGQGLQFLFEYFSETQRNKGNFPGRFSGRQFSNSRSEMNVSTLELGDSALYLCASSPGDTTEAFFGQGTRLTVV.

The chain combines TRBV28 with TRBJ1-5; D is possibly TRBD1 (6 bases). Per the germline V gene, CDR1 is MDHEN and CDR2 is SYDVKM. V was shortened by 3 bases and J by 11 bases, with 17 bases between the two germline ends. The CDR3 runs to 14 residues. CDR3 nucleotide sequence: TGTGCCAGCAGTTTTAGGAGACAGGCCAGCTCCCAGCATTTT. This codes for CASSFRRQASSQHF.

This clone was seen only once. The chain employs TRBV7-2 and TRBJ1-1; perhaps TRBD1 as D (5 bases). The CDR3 consists of 15 residues. Trimming removed 2 bases from V and 0 bases from J, with 10 bases in between. Germline assignment: CDR1 SGHTA and CDR2 FQGNSA. The CDR3 loop is CASSLLEGMNTEAFF. Written as DNA, the CDR3 is TGTGCCAGCAGCTTATTGGAGGGGATGAACACTGAAGCTTTCTTT.

Comment on this clone: The sample holds other DNA sequences that translate to the same CDR3. The chain employs TRBV7-9 and TRBJ2-7, with a tentative D call TRBD1 (6 bases). This CDR3 has 14 residues. CDR1 SEHNR and CDR2 FQNEAQ come from the germline V gene (reference sequence). With 0 bases removed from V and 2 bases from J, the gap between germline ends came to 8 bases. The CDR3 DNA follows: TGTGCCAGCAGCTTAGCGGCAGGGGCCTACGAGCAGTACTTC. Amino acid sequence: CASSLAAGAYEQYF.

The J gene is TRBJ2-7, the V gene TRBV5-6, with 10 bases lining up with TRBD1. This CDR3 contains 17 residues. J lost 3 bases, V lost 2 bases, and 11 bases had no gene match. The germline V gene encodes CDR1 SGHDT and CDR2 YYEEEE. As DNA, the CDR3 is TGTGCCAGCAGCTTTGGCGTTCCGGGACAGGGGAGCTACGAGCAGTACTTC. Protein sequence: CASSFGVPGQGSYEQYF.

CDR3 sequence reads: CASSLVGDRAETQYF. DNA of the CDR3: TGTGCCAGCAGCTTAGTTGGGGACAGGGCCGAGACCCAGTACTTC. The genes are TRBV7-6 and TRBJ2-5; 9 nucleotides align to TRBD1. The germline V gene encodes CDR1 SGHVS and CDR2 FNYEAQ. V dropped 1 base and J dropped 5; count of bases not matched to a gene: 5. CDR3 size: 15 residues. Supplemented by reference TRBV7-6 and TRBJ2-5, the full variable domain reads GAGVSQSPRYKVTKRGQDVALRCDPISGHVSLYWYRQALGQGPEFLTYFNYEAQQDKSGLPNDRFSAERPEGSISTLTIQRTEQRDSAMYRCASSLVGDRAETQYFGPGTRLLVL.

This clone was seen a handful of times. The rearrangement links TRBV11-2 to TRBJ2-7; 10 positions match TRBD2. The junction had 15 bases not matched to a gene; V was cut back by 9 bases and J by 7 bases. The length of the CDR3 is 15 residues. Per the germline V gene, CDR1 is SGHAT and CDR2 is FQNNGV. The CDR3 DNA reads as TGTGCCAGTATACACGAGCGGGAGGGACAGAAGGAGCAGTACTTC. It codes for CASIHEREGQKEQYF. Together with reference TRBV11-2 and TRBJ2-7, the CDR3 gives the full variable domain: EAGVAQSPRYKIIEKRQSVAFWCNPISGHATLYWYQQILGQGPKLLIQFQNNGVVDDSQLPKDRFSAERLKGVDSTLKIQPAKLEDSAVYLCASIHEREGQKEQYFGPGTRLTVT.

V is TRBV5-4 and J is TRBJ2-6; 10 nucleotides agree with TRBD1. The V segment lost 4 bases and the J segment 0 bases; nucleotides outside the gene matches: 7. The germline gives CDR1 SGHNT, CDR2 YYREEE (reference sequence). The CDR3 spans 18 residues. The CDR3 nucleotides read TGTGCCAGCAGCCGTAGGACAGGGGGGACCTCTGGGGCCAACGTCCTGACTTTC. This translates into CASSRRTGGTSGANVLTF.

The chain links TRBV9 to TRBJ1-1; D is uncertain. The CDR3 covers 13 residues. V lost 10 bases and J lost 0, with 13 bases in between. Germline V lookup: CDR1 SGDLS, CDR2 YYNGEE. The CDR3 here is CASTRTMNTEAFF. The CDR3 nucleotides read TGTGCCTCCACCAGGACTATGAACACTGAAGCTTTCTTT.

The chain has TRBV7-9 and TRBJ2-3, with TRBD2 identical over 10 bases. Germline V gives CDR1 SEHNR, CDR2 FQNEAQ (reference sequence). This CDR3 region has 16 residues. V shed 5 bases, J shed 5 bases, and the junction held 10 bases outside the gene matches. The CDR3 DNA is TGTGCCAGCAGCCCCCCAGCGGGGGGGTGGGGAGATACGCAGTATTTT. Protein product: CASSPPAGGWGDTQYF.

The chain recombines TRBV10-2 with TRBJ1-1, with D maybe TRBD1 (6 bases). Germline V CDR1 and CDR2: WSHSY, SAAADI. The V and J ends lost 2 bases and 9 bases respectively, with 22 bases between them. CDR3 size: 16 residues. The CDR3 reads CASSEIGGRGEQKAFF. The CDR3 DNA sequence: TGCGCCAGCAGTGAGATTGGGGGCAGGGGCGAGCAAAAAGCTTTCTTT.

V is TRBV6-6 and J is TRBJ1-4; D is perhaps TRBD1 (5 bases). This CDR3 is 15 amino acids long. Germline V lookup: CDR1 MNHNY, CDR2 SVGAGI (reference sequence). With 0 bases removed from V and 7 bases from J, the gap between germline ends came to 12 bases. CDR3 loop: CASSYSNRGGEKLFF. The CDR3, as DNA: TGTGCCAGCAGTTACTCGAATAGGGGTGGTGAAAAACTGTTTTTT.

The CDR3 is CASSLRGSTDTQYF. Here the CDR3 DNA reads TGTGCCAGCAGCTTAAGGGGATCCACAGATACGCAGTATTTT. J is TRBJ2-3 and V is TRBV7-9; the D gene is possibly TRBD1 (5 bases). The CDR3 is 14 amino acids. The V gene's germline CDR1 is SEHNR and CDR2 FQNEAQ (reference sequence). Trimming pared 2 bases from V and 2 bases from J, leaving 8 bases between.

This clone is medium-sized in the sample. The rearrangement joins TRBV7-9 to TRBJ1-2, with D possibly TRBD1 on 5 matching bases. There are 14 residues in the CDR3. Germline CDR1 SEHNR, CDR2 FQNEAQ (reference sequence). Deletions cut 10 bases from V and 4 bases from J, with 19 bases between. The CDR3, as DNA: TGTGCCACAAAAACGGGGGGAATCGCCTATGGCTACACCTTC. This codes for CATKTGGIAYGYTF.

The gene calls are TRBV9 and TRBJ2-4; the D gene is possibly TRBD1 (6 bases). Trimming took 0 bases from V and 7 from J, leaving 14 bases between them. Looked up from germline, CDR1 is SGDLS and CDR2 is YYNGEE. CDR3 length: 15 amino acids. The CDR3 sequence is CASSVEGQHGNIQYF. The DNA for the CDR3 is TGTGCCAGCAGCGTAGAAGGACAGCATGGGAACATTCAGTACTTC.

The table lists this clone with a few counts. The rearrangement uses TRBV7-6 and TRBJ2-1; TRBD1 matches 10 bases. Germline CDR1 SGHVS, CDR2 FNYEAQ. The V gene end was trimmed by 5 bases and the J gene end by 8 bases; junction bases not matched to a gene: 9. This CDR3 comprises 15 residues. DNA for the CDR3: TGTGCCAGCAGCCCCAGGACAGGGGGGTTCTATGAGCAGTTCTTC. Protein product: CASSPRTGGFYEQFF.

Only a few counts were recorded for this clone. The CDR3 bases are TGTGCCAGCAGCGTAGCGAGTCCAGGGACTAGCACAGATACGCAGTATTTT. It translates to CASSVASPGTSTDTQYF. The gene calls are TRBV9 and TRBJ2-3; possibly TRBD2 for D (6 bases). Germline V gives CDR1 SGDLS, CDR2 YYNGEE. This CDR3 is built from 17 residues. V was shortened by 0 bases and J by 0 bases, with 14 bases between the two germline ends.

The rearrangement uses TRBV9 and TRBJ2-2; TRBD1 matches at 8 bases. The CDR3 runs 15 residues. CDR1 is SGDLS, CDR2 YYNGEE, per germline. V dropped 4 bases and J dropped 4; count of bases not matched to a gene: 6. The CDR3 DNA follows: TGTGCCAGCAGCCTCACAGGGGGTCTCACCGGGGAGCTGTTTTTT. Translating gives CASSLTGGLTGELFF.

The chain employs TRBV28 and TRBJ2-7; D might be TRBD1 (5 bases). Trimming took 2 bases from V and 5 from J, leaving 16 bases between them. Germline CDR1 and CDR2: MDHEN and SYDVKM. This CDR3 has 15 amino acids. The CDR3 coding sequence is TGTGCCAGCAGTTTACCCGGCTGGCAGGGTCACGAGCAGTACTTC. This encodes CASSLPGWQGHEQYF.

The chain couples TRBV27 to TRBJ2-3; 8 bases fit TRBD2. V shed 7 bases, J shed 6 bases, and the junction held 15 bases outside the gene matches. The CDR3 extends over 16 amino acids. CDR1 and CDR2 (germline): MNHEY, SMNVEV (reference sequence). CDR3 sequence: CASIPTTGLAFDTQYF. The CDR3 DNA is TGTGCCAGCATCCCGACCACTGGACTAGCTTTCGATACGCAGTATTTT.

The chain links TRBV5-1 to TRBJ2-1, with 11 bases lining up with TRBD2. V trimming: 4 bases; J trimming: 5 bases; junction bases outside the gene matches: 5. From germline, CDR1 is SGHRS and CDR2 YFSETQ. The CDR3 length is 15 residues. The CDR3 here is CASSENSGGDNEQFF. CDR3 DNA: TGCGCCAGCAGCGAGAATAGCGGGGGGGACAATGAGCAGTTCTTC. The full variable domain, completed using reference TRBV5-1 and TRBJ2-1, is KAGVTQTPRYLIKTRGQQVTLSCSPISGHRSVSWYQQTPGQGLQFLFEYFSETQRNKGNFPGRFSGRQFSNSRSEMNVSTLELGDSALYLCASSENSGGDNEQFFGPGTRLTVL.

This clone is a singleton in its sample. CDR3 protein: CASSNTGGTEAFF. The CDR3 bases are TGTGCCAGCAGCAACACAGGGGGCACTGAAGCTTTCTTT. The rearrangement links TRBV7-2 to TRBJ1-1; TRBD1 aligns across 8 bases. CDR1 and CDR2 (germline): SGHTA, FQGNSA. This CDR3 is 13 amino acids long. The V and J ends lost 5 bases and 4 bases, in that order; junction bases with no gene match: 3.

V and J are TRBV28 and TRBJ1-2, with a tentative D call TRBD1 (5 bases). The V end was cut by 5 bases, the J end by 8 bases, with 18 bases between. The germline V gene encodes CDR1 MDHEN and CDR2 SYDVKM. The CDR3 is 14 amino acids. CDR3 residues: CASSPGQGGTGYTF. CDR3 nucleotides: TGTGCCAGCAGTCCGGGCCAGGGAGGTACGGGCTACACCTTC.

The chain employs TRBV18 and TRBJ1-3; TRBD1 is a possible D gene (5 bases). The CDR3 length is 15 residues. V was shortened by 6 bases and J by 0 bases, with 12 bases between the two germline ends. Germline assignment: CDR1 KGHSH and CDR2 LQKENI. The CDR3 region is CASSHDRPSGNTIYF. DNA for the CDR3: TGTGCCAGCTCCCATGACAGACCCTCTGGAAACACCATATATTTT.